This T cell receptor beta chain stems from a study of T cell repertoires in cytomegalovirus infection. Study-wide findings and caveats: Summed frequency of public TCR beta families distinguished CMV carriers with the relevant HLA. Ex vivo responses were dominated by HLA-C-restricted CMV-specific TCR beta clonotypes.

On this clonotype itself: Its specificity is not known.

MiXCR, applied by TCRdb to the reads, yields one record per CDR3 protein. This table holds 310,000 or so distinct CDR3 sequences, over 20% found once. The CDR3 has 17 amino acids. V was clipped by 5 bases and J by 10 bases; unmatched bases: 20. CDR1 and CDR2 (germline): SGHVT, SQSDAQ. Material for sequencing was PBMCs. This receptor was identified in a human donor in good health (CMV status not recorded). Some clones in this sample may be carry-over from other donors' samples. The chain carries TRBV7-4 and TRBJ2-3; TRBD2 aligns across 8 bases. CDR3 loop: CASSPKAGGANLGAQYF. The CDR3 nucleotides read TGTGCCAGCAGCCCGAAGGCGGGAGGCGCAAACTTAGGTGCGCAGTATTTT.